A selection of T cell receptor beta chains follows, all from one sample in a study of blood T cell repertoires in COVID-19. Sequencing was performed with immunoSEQ multiplex PCR; in TCRdb, only in-frame clones are kept and a portion is missing. The sample has 200,000 to 300,000 clones; just under 90% are singletons. The sequencing input was peripheral blood. These receptors were taken from a middle-aged woman with acute or convalescent COVID-19. The CDR3 runs from the conserved cysteine through the conserved F or W.

>TRBV19
CASRGTGPSIGYTF
>TRBV2
CASSSRTGGGTDTQYF
>TRBV15
CATSRGAQYTEAFF
>TRBV4-1
CASSQRGLLAATNEKLFF
>TRBV14
CASSQDSGEDSPLHF
>TRBV7-9
CASSLGGGSNQPQHF
>TRBV5-4
CASNSAGQGYNSPLHF
>TRBV28
CASSTSGFANEKLFF
>TRBV6-6
CASRDSANRHNYGYTF
>TRBV27
CASSLYGGAPQTNYGYTF
>TRBV6-1
CASSEFMGGPVDTQYF
>TRBV30
CAWRGEGLGYTF
>TRBV25-1
CASSPSGGPARAGELFF
>TRBV19
CASTRAGTGVSDTQYF
>TRBV4-1
CASSRSAGGPGTGELFF
>TRBV30
CAWSVQMGLEAFF
>TRBV27
CASGSGGSTDTQYF
>TRBV15
CATSTDTGDSHNSPLHF
>TRBV19
CASSIIKPGTPNYGYTF
>TRBV18
CASSPPGGGGNNEQFF
>TRBV30
CAWNPRRGNTEAFF
>TRBV5-1
CASSLGGGFLNQPQHF
>TRBV20-1
CSARRGETQYF
>TRBV3-1/TRBV3-2
CASSQEGILMNTEAFF
>TRBV9
CASSVGLLTVETQYF
>TRBV27
CASSDRGRGDGYTF
>TRBV5-6
CASSLGTGTDTQYF
>TRBV25-1
CATGQGNTEAFF
>TRBV10-3
CAISEPWTGAGVAEAFF
>TRBV19
CASSVPGNEQFF
>TRBV18
CASSPSEQGLNTEAFF
>TRBV6-5
CASSPGGGGYGYTF
>TRBV11-2
CASSHRQGAGGHTQYF
>TRBV27
CASIEPHTGELFF
>TRBV7-9
CASSLAGGVRDTGELFF
>TRBV12-2
CASRSHRESYTEAFF
>TRBV5-5
CASSPVSGGARDEQFF
>TRBV24-1
CATSDGYGGTQYF
>TRBV2
CASSQSRLGASGTDTQYF
>TRBV25-1
CASSEAGTAADTQYF
>TRBV28
CASSLPSGQWGEKLFF
>TRBV18
CASSPIRTVNTEAFF
>TRBV10-3
CAIWGGETEAFF
>TRBV2
CASSAGQGWQPQHF
>TRBV27
CASRRQSHTEAFF
>TRBV6-6
CASSSTGAPNTEAFF
>TRBV9
CASSAGTSGGAYFSYNEQFF
>TRBV11-2
CASSLRRLQSSYNSPLHF
>TRBV5-6
CASSLGPDSFGNTIYF
>TRBV4-1
CASSHAFGTADTQYF
>TRBV9
CASSPSTVSYNEQFF
>TRBV5-8
CASSFSVHNRVGNEQFF
>TRBV3-1/TRBV3-2
CASSRSAGYEKLFF
>TRBV18
CASSEGVDGSYGYTF
>TRBV6-6
CASSYRDSKNSPLHF